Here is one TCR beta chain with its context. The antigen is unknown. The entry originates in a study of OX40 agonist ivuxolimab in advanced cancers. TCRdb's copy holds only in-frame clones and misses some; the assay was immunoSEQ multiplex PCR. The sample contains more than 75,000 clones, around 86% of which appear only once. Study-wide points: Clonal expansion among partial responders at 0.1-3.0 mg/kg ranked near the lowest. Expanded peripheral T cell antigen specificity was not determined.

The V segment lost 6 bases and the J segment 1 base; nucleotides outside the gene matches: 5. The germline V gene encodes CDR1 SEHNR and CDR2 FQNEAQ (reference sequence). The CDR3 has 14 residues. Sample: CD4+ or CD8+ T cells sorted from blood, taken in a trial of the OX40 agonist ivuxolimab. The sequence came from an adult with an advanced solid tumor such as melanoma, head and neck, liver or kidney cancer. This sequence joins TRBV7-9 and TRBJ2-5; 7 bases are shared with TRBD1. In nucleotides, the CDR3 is TGTGCCAGCAGAACCGGGACAGCCCAAGAGACCCAGTACTTC. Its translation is CASRTGTAQETQYF. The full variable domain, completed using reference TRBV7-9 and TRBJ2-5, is DTGVSQNPRHKITKRGQNVTFRCDPISEHNRLYWYRQTLGQGPEFLTYFQNEAQLEKSRLLSDRFSAERPKGSFSTLEIQRTEQGDSAMYLCASRTGTAQETQYFGPGTRLLVL.